A single sample is the source of the 4 T cell receptor beta chains below, sequenced in a study of T cell clones after liver transplantation. Assay: immunoSEQ multiplex PCR; the TCRdb copy retains only in-frame clones and omits some. The sample yields tens of thousands of clones, roughly 80% seen once. The specimen comprised CD4+ T cells from blood, sampled around 48 months after liver transplant. Receptors were obtained from a human patient who received a liver transplant. Some T cells may arise from the graft donor.

The chain recombines TRBV9 with TRBJ2-1, with D maybe TRBD1 (6 bases). Deletions cut 0 bases from V and 8 bases from J, with 12 bases between. Germline V gives CDR1 SGDLS, CDR2 YYNGEE. The CDR3 sequence is 14 residues long. CDR3 residues: CASSVEWAGDEQFF. The CDR3 DNA reads TGTGCCAGCAGCGTAGAATGGGCAGGGGATGAGCAGTTCTTC.

As to this clone: Different DNA sequences within this sample yield the same CDR3. V gene TRBV5-1 combines with J gene TRBJ2-1, with TRBD2 matching 8 bases. Losses at the gene ends were 1 base for V and 2 bases for J; bases not matched to a gene: 2. The CDR3 totals 15 residues. Germline CDR1 SGHRS, CDR2 YFSETQ. The CDR3 nucleotides read TGCGCCAGCAGCTTGCTAGCGGGTGCCTACAATGAGCAGTTCTTC. This codes for CASSLLAGAYNEQFF.

The chain joins TRBV13 to TRBJ2-7; 13 bases line up with TRBD2. CDR1 is PRHDT, CDR2 FYEKMQ, per germline (reference sequence). CDR3 length: 14 amino acids. V trimming: 5 bases; J trimming: 6 bases; junction bases outside the gene matches: 4. The CDR3 DNA sequence: TGTGCCAGCAGCCAGGGACTAGCGGGAATCGAGCAGTACTTC. Its protein product is CASSQGLAGIEQYF.

The genes are TRBV11-2 and TRBJ1-2; D gene unclear. This CDR3 comprises 14 residues. The germline V and J ends were trimmed by 6 bases and 1 base, with 12 bases remaining between them. Germline lookup yields CDR1 SGHAT and CDR2 FQNNGV. This CDR3 is CASSIGLSNYGYTF. CDR3 coding DNA: TGTGCCAGCAGTATAGGGTTAAGTAACTATGGCTACACCTTC.